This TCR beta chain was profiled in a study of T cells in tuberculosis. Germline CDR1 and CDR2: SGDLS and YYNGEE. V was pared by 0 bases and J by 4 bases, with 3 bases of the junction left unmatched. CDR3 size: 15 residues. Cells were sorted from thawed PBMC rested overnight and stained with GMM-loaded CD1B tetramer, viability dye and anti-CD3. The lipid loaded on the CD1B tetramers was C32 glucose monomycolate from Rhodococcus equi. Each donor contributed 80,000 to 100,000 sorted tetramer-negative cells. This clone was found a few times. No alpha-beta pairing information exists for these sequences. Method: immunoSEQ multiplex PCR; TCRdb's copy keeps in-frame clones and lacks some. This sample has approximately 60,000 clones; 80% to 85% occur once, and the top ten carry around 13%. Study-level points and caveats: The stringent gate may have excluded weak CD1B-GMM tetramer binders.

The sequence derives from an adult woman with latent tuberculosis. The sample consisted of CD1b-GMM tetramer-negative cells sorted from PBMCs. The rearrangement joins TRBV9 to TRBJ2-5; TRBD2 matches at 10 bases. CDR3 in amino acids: CASSVVAGGPETQYF. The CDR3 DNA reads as TGTGCCAGCAGCGTAGTAGCGGGAGGCCCAGAGACCCAGTACTTC.